The 21 T cell receptor beta chains listed next were all sequenced from one sample in a study of technical replicates of blood from several donors. TCRdb's copy holds only in-frame clones and misses some; the assay was immunoSEQ multiplex PCR. The sample shows 95,000 to 100,000 clones, approximately 96% of them seen only once. Sequencing was done on a sample of T cells isolated from PBMCs. The origin of the receptors is a human donor in good health.

This sequence joins TRBV4-1 and TRBJ2-1, with TRBD2 identical over 8 bases. V was pared by 1 base and J by 4 bases, with 6 bases of the junction left unmatched. Germline CDR1 is MGHRA and CDR2 is YSYEKL. The CDR3 totals 16 residues. The CDR3 nucleotides are TGCGCCAGCAGCCAAGCCTCCGGGACTAGGTACAATGAGCAGTTCTTC. Translated: CASSQASGTRYNEQFF.

The chain carries TRBV6-5 and TRBJ2-2, with 10 positions matching TRBD2. The CDR3 runs 16 residues. Germline CDR1 MNHEY, CDR2 SVGAGI. Trimming removed 3 bases from V and 6 bases from J; junction bases left unmatched: 7. The CDR3 sequence: CASSYQRGGLAGELFF. CDR3 nucleotides: TGTGCCAGCAGTTATCAGCGGGGGGGCCTCGCCGGGGAGCTGTTTTTT.

The J gene is TRBJ1-4, the V gene TRBV27; perhaps TRBD1 as D (6 bases). In germline, CDR1 is MNHEY, CDR2 SMNVEV (reference sequence). Trimming pared 5 bases from V and 10 bases from J, leaving 26 bases between. The CDR3 runs 17 residues. The CDR3 reads CASSPEPDRPQGSKLFF. The DNA for the CDR3 is TGTGCCAGCAGTCCGGAACCAGACAGGCCACAGGGATCAAAACTGTTTTTT. The full variable domain, rest sourced from reference TRBV27 and TRBJ1-4, is EAQVTQNPRYLITVTGKKLTVTCSQNMNHEYMSWYRQDPGLGLRQIYYSMNVEVTDKGDVPEGYKVSRKEKRNFPLILESPSPNQTSLYFCASSPEPDRPQGSKLFFGSGTQLSVL.

The chain carries TRBV5-1 and TRBJ2-1; a possible D gene is TRBD2 (5 bases). Trimming removed 4 bases from V and 8 bases from J, with 16 bases in between. Germline V gives CDR1 SGHRS, CDR2 YFSETQ. The CDR3 is made up of 14 amino acids. CDR3 region: CASSQTLTSHEQFF. The CDR3 nucleotides are TGCGCCAGCAGCCAAACCCTCACTAGTCATGAGCAGTTCTTC.

This CDR3 reads CASSSQQGAEAFF. In DNA form, the CDR3 reads TGTGCCAGCAGTTCCCAACAGGGGGCTGAAGCTTTCTTT. The V call is TRBV6-6, the J call TRBJ1-1; the match to TRBD1 covers 8 bases. The CDR3 covers 13 residues. CDR1 MNHNY and CDR2 SVGAGI come from the germline V gene (reference sequence). J gave up 6 bases and V 4 bases, and 4 bases lay outside the gene matches.

The chain couples TRBV7-6 to TRBJ2-3, with TRBD2 identical over 9 bases. V was clipped by 3 bases and J by 3 bases; unmatched bases: 4. The germline V gene encodes CDR1 SGHVS and CDR2 FNYEAQ. CDR3 length: 15 residues. CDR3 region: CASSFRGGDTDTQYF. In DNA form, the CDR3 reads TGTGCCAGCAGCTTTCGCGGGGGGGATACAGATACGCAGTATTTT.

The gene calls are TRBV5-1 and TRBJ2-1; maybe TRBD1 (7 bases). The germline V and J ends were trimmed by 0 bases and 6 bases, with 16 bases remaining between them. The CDR3 is made up of 16 amino acids. The germline V gene has CDR1 SGHRS and CDR2 YFSETQ. CDR3 nucleotide sequence: TGCGCCAGCAGCTTGGGTGACAGGGACTGGGGCAATGAGCAGTTCTTC. It yields the protein CASSLGDRDWGNEQFF.

V is TRBV19 and J is TRBJ2-1, with D possibly being TRBD2 (5 bases). The V end was cut by 10 bases, the J end by 4 bases, with 23 bases between. Germline values: CDR1 LNHDA, CDR2 SQIVND (reference sequence). The CDR3 is made up of 16 amino acids. The CDR3 DNA is TGTGCCACGAGATACTCCGACGGGAACCTTTACAATGAGCAGTTCTTC. Protein: CATRYSDGNLYNEQFF.

J is TRBJ2-1 and V is TRBV6-6, with 8 bases aligning to TRBD1. The V gene's germline CDR1 is MNHNY and CDR2 SVGAGI (reference sequence). The CDR3 extends over 16 amino acids. Trimming at V came to 5 bases and at J to 7 bases, leaving 13 bases not matched to a gene. The chain's CDR3 is CASSALSTGAGNEQFF. Written as DNA, the CDR3 is TGTGCCAGCAGTGCCCTATCGACAGGGGCTGGGAATGAGCAGTTCTTC.

This rearrangement joins TRBV5-1 to TRBJ2-3, with 10 bases matching TRBD2. Trimming cost V 2 bases and J 7 bases; bases outside gene matches: 4. The CDR3 sequence is 14 residues long. Germline assignment: CDR1 SGHRS and CDR2 YFSETQ. CDR3 protein: CASSLAGGSNTQYF. CDR3 DNA sequence: TGCGCCAGCAGCTTAGCGGGGGGGTCAAATACGCAGTATTTT.

This clone appeared a single time. V and J are TRBV19 and TRBJ2-7; TRBD1 matches at 7 bases. CDR1 is LNHDA, CDR2 SQIVND, per germline (reference sequence). The CDR3 covers 13 residues. The J segment lost 3 bases and the V segment lost 6 bases, leaving 5 bases of the junction unmatched. The CDR3 loop reads CASRPGQLYEQYF. The CDR3 bases are TGTGCCAGTAGACCGGGACAGCTCTACGAGCAGTACTTC.

V is TRBV6-6 and J is TRBJ2-7; possibly TRBD1 for D (6 bases). Germline loops: CDR1 MNHNY, CDR2 SVGAGI (reference sequence). The CDR3 is made up of 14 amino acids. V shed 7 bases and J shed 6 bases, with 19 bases lying between them. This CDR3 is CASTYFQTGSEQYF. CDR3 DNA sequence: TGTGCCAGCACCTATTTTCAAACAGGGAGCGAGCAGTACTTC.

The V and J genes are TRBV7-6 and TRBJ1-2, with D possibly matching TRBD1 (5 bases). Germline V gives CDR1 SGHVS, CDR2 FNYEAQ. V was clipped by 1 base and J by 7 bases, with 13 bases between them. This CDR3 is built from 14 residues. Written as DNA, the CDR3 is TGTGCCAGCAGCTTAGAAATGCAGGGTTCTGGCTACACCTTC. Protein: CASSLEMQGSGYTF.

The count of this clone is one. The V gene is TRBV27, the J gene TRBJ2-7; TRBD1 aligns across 10 bases. Germline-derived CDR1 and CDR2 are MNHEY and SMNVEV (reference sequence). This CDR3 has 15 amino acids. With 5 bases clipped from V and 2 bases from J, the junction kept 6 bases outside the gene matches. CDR3 nucleotide sequence: TGTGCCAGCAGTACCGGGACAGGGGTTACCTACGAGCAGTACTTC. It translates to CASSTGTGVTYEQYF.

The genes are TRBV4-1 and TRBJ2-1; D might be TRBD2 (6 bases). V dropped 4 bases and J dropped 8 bases, with 15 bases sitting between them. The germline gives CDR1 MGHRA, CDR2 YSYEKL. This CDR3 contains 14 residues. DNA for the CDR3: TGCGCCAGCAGCCCGGAGGGAAGTCGGTATGAGCAGTTCTTC. Translated, it gives CASSPEGSRYEQFF.

The gene calls are TRBV7-9 and TRBJ2-7, with D possibly TRBD1 on 6 matching bases. This CDR3 comprises 13 residues. CDR1 SEHNR and CDR2 FQNEAQ come from the germline V gene (reference sequence). V was trimmed by 3 bases and J by 3 bases, leaving 9 bases between them. The CDR3 region has the DNA TGTGCCAGCAGCTTGGACAGTAACTACGAGCAGTACTTC. This encodes CASSLDSNYEQYF.

The genes are TRBV29-1 and TRBJ1-5, with D maybe TRBD1 (5 bases). CDR3 length: 13 amino acids. Germline CDR1 reads SQVTM; CDR2 reads ANQGSEA. V was cut by 4 bases and J by 3 bases, with 10 bases left in between. The CDR3 protein is CSVVGGVNQPQHF. CDR3 coding DNA: TGCAGCGTTGTGGGGGGAGTCAATCAGCCCCAGCATTTT.

CDR3 DNA sequence: TGTGCCAGTAACAGTCCCTATGGCTACACCTTC. Translated, it gives CASNSPYGYTF. The chain combines TRBV19 with TRBJ1-2; D remains ambiguous. The length of the CDR3 is 11 residues. From germline, CDR1 is LNHDA and CDR2 SQIVND (reference sequence). V was clipped by 7 bases and J by 4 bases, with 7 bases between them.

This clone was picked up one time. The chain uses TRBV19 and TRBJ1-4, with 9 bases lining up with TRBD1. CDR1 LNHDA and CDR2 SQIVND come from the germline V gene (reference sequence). V shed 4 bases, J shed 8 bases, and the junction held 11 bases outside the gene matches. The CDR3 has 16 amino acids. The CDR3 reads CASSREYRGLREKLFF. CDR3 nucleotide sequence: TGTGCCAGTAGTAGGGAGTACAGGGGGCTACGGGAAAAACTGTTTTTT.

The chain carries TRBV19 and TRBJ2-2; D unresolved. The germline V and J ends were trimmed by 1 base and 6 bases, with 15 bases remaining between them. This CDR3 has 16 amino acids. CDR1 and CDR2 (germline): LNHDA, SQIVND (reference sequence). This CDR3 is CASSIVYSSISGELFF. The CDR3, as DNA: TGTGCCAGTAGTATAGTTTATTCGAGTATCTCCGGGGAGCTGTTTTTT.

The chain recombines TRBV9 with TRBJ2-1; D unresolved. Germline V CDR1 and CDR2: SGDLS, YYNGEE. The length of the CDR3 is 12 residues. The V end was cut by 0 bases, the J end by 4 bases, with 2 bases between. The CDR3 DNA is TGTGCCAGCAGCGTAGCATACAATGAGCAGTTCTTC. This encodes CASSVAYNEQFF. Full variable domain (outside the CDR3, taken from reference TRBV9 and TRBJ2-1): DSGVTQTPKHLITATGQRVTLRCSPRSGDLSVYWYQQSLDQGLQFLIQYYNGEERAKGNILERFSAQQFPDLHSELNLSSLELGDSALYFCASSVAYNEQFFGPGTRLTVL.